These 15 T cell receptor beta chains share one sample of origin, sequenced in a study of blood T cell repertoires in COVID-19. Profiling relied on immunoSEQ multiplex PCR, and the TCRdb table lists in-frame clones only, not all of them. The top ten hold roughly 5.6% of the sample, which has around 120,000 clones, more than 60% seen once. Specimen: peripheral blood. The receptors come from a man in his 70s with acute or convalescent COVID-19.

This chain uses TRBV19 with TRBJ1-2, with TRBD1 identical over 9 bases. J gave up 6 bases and V 9 bases, and 5 bases lay outside the gene matches. Germline V gene lookup returns CDR1 LNHDA and CDR2 SQIVND (reference sequence). The CDR3 is 12 residues long. CDR3 region: CASRDRVDGYTF. CDR3 DNA: TGTGCCAGCAGGGACAGGGTAGATGGCTACACCTTC.

The chain joins TRBV6-5 to TRBJ1-1, with 9 bases fitting TRBD1. CDR1 and CDR2 (germline): MNHEY, SVGAGI. J was trimmed by 6 bases and V by 2 bases; bases with no gene match: 4. The CDR3 consists of 14 residues. CDR3 loop: CASSYDRGRPEAFF. CDR3 DNA: TGTGCCAGCAGTTACGACAGGGGGAGGCCTGAAGCTTTCTTT.

The rearrangement links TRBV30 to TRBJ1-6; 7 bases agree with TRBD1. V gave up 1 base and J gave up 5 bases; unmatched junction bases: 5. This CDR3 has 15 amino acids. Germline lookup yields CDR1 GTSNPN and CDR2 SVGIG (reference sequence). CDR3 amino acids: CAWSGGDSNNSPLHF. CDR3 coding DNA: TGTGCCTGGAGTGGAGGGGACAGCAATAATTCACCCCTCCACTTT.

The chain has TRBV7-3 and TRBJ2-1, with 8 bases identical to TRBD2. With 4 bases clipped from V and 3 bases from J, the junction kept 8 bases outside the gene matches. The CDR3 is 16 amino acids. Germline-derived CDR1 and CDR2 are SGHTA and FQGTGA. The CDR3 sequence: CASSSSGSGNYNEQFF. The CDR3 coding sequence is TGTGCCAGCAGCTCGAGCGGGAGCGGGAACTACAATGAGCAGTTCTTC. Together with reference TRBV7-3 and TRBJ2-1, the CDR3 gives the full variable domain: GAGVSQTPSNKVTEKGKYVELRCDPISGHTALYWYRQSLGQGPEFLIYFQGTGAADDSGLPNDRFFAVRPEGSVSTLKIQRTERGDSAVYLCASSSSGSGNYNEQFFGPGTRLTVL.

The CDR3 reads CASSLVGRGSETQYF. Written as DNA, the CDR3 is TGTGCCAGCAGCTTGGTAGGACGGGGGTCGGAGACCCAGTACTTC. The chain links TRBV5-4 to TRBJ2-5, with D possibly TRBD2 on 6 matching bases. CDR1 SGHNT and CDR2 YYREEE come from the germline V gene (reference sequence). Trimming took off 0 bases at V and 5 bases at J, with 14 bases between the two ends. The CDR3 is 15 amino acids.

The chain joins TRBV3-1 (or the pseudogene TRBV3-2) to TRBJ2-1, with TRBD1 matching 7 bases. Trimming removed 3 bases from V and 6 bases from J; junction bases left unmatched: 11. The CDR3 length is 16 residues. Germline V gene lookup returns CDR1 LGHDT and CDR2 YNNKEL (reference sequence). As DNA, the CDR3 is TGTGCCAGCAGCCACAACCGGGACAGCTCTTCCAATGAGCAGTTCTTC. It specifies CASSHNRDSSSNEQFF.

The table lists this clone with a count of one. The chain employs TRBV19 and TRBJ1-5; TRBD1 might be the D (5 bases). The V gene lost 8 bases and the J gene lost 4 bases, with 15 bases spanning the gap. This CDR3 is built from 14 residues. Germline CDR1 reads LNHDA; CDR2 reads SQIVND (reference sequence). CDR3 region: CASRSRAGNQPQHF. CDR3 nucleotides: TGTGCCAGTCGAAGCAGGGCAGGTAATCAGCCCCAGCATTTT. Combining the CDR3 with reference TRBV19 and TRBJ1-5 gives the whole variable domain DGGITQSPKYLFRKEGQNVTLSCEQNLNHDAMYWYRQDPGQGLRLIYYSQIVNDFQKGDIAEGYSVSREKKESFPLTVTSAQKNPTAFYLCASRSRAGNQPQHFGDGTRLSIL.

This clone was found once. This chain joins TRBV9 and TRBJ2-3; the match to TRBD1 covers 7 bases. This CDR3 region has 15 residues. In germline, CDR1 is SGDLS, CDR2 YYNGEE. J was trimmed by 5 bases and V by 4 bases; bases with no gene match: 10. The CDR3 region is CASSPRQGLGDTQYF. The DNA of the CDR3 is TGTGCCAGCAGCCCGAGACAGGGCCTTGGAGATACGCAGTATTTT.

This clone appeared a few times. This chain links TRBV7-9 with TRBJ1-2; 10 bases fit TRBD1. The CDR3 length is 16 residues. Per germline, CDR1 SEHNR and CDR2 FQNEAQ (reference sequence). V lost 3 bases to trimming and J lost 3 bases; unmatched junction nucleotides: 7. DNA of the CDR3: TGTGCCAGCAGCTTTCTAGACAGGGGGCGATACTATGGCTACACCTTC. It yields the protein CASSFLDRGRYYGYTF. The entire variable domain, with the rest obtained from reference TRBV7-9 and TRBJ1-2, is as follows: DTGVSQNPRHKITKRGQNVTFRCDPISEHNRLYWYRQTLGQGPEFLTYFQNEAQLEKSRLLSDRFSAERPKGSFSTLEIQRTEQGDSAMYLCASSFLDRGRYYGYTFGSGTRLTVV.

The V gene is TRBV5-1, the J gene TRBJ2-7, with TRBD1 matching over 8 bases. Germline CDR1 reads SGHRS; CDR2 reads YFSETQ. The CDR3 contains 15 residues. V lost 4 bases, J lost 0 bases, and 6 bases stayed unmatched. As DNA, the CDR3 is TGCGCCAGCAGCCGTTTAGGGACAGGCTCCTACGAGCAGTACTTC. Its translation: CASSRLGTGSYEQYF. Full variable domain (missing parts from reference TRBV5-1 and TRBJ2-7): KAGVTQTPRYLIKTRGQQVTLSCSPISGHRSVSWYQQTPGQGLQFLFEYFSETQRNKGNFPGRFSGRQFSNSRSEMNVSTLELGDSALYLCASSRLGTGSYEQYFGPGTRLTVT.

The rearrangement uses TRBV15 and TRBJ2-7, with 7 nucleotides matching TRBD1. This CDR3 is 12 amino acids long. V was pared by 5 bases and J by 5 bases, with 3 bases of the junction left unmatched. The germline V gene has CDR1 LNHNV and CDR2 YYDKDF (reference sequence). The CDR3 bases are TGTGCCACCAGCCACGACAGGGACGAGCAGTACTTC. Its translation is CATSHDRDEQYF.

The chain has TRBV7-9 and TRBJ1-1; D gene ambiguous. Trimming removed 1 base from V and 6 bases from J, with 12 bases in between. This CDR3 contains 14 residues. Germline-derived CDR1 and CDR2 are SEHNR and FQNEAQ (reference sequence). This CDR3 is CASSLGRGGAEAFF. The DNA for the CDR3 is TGTGCCAGCAGCTTAGGTCGGGGAGGCGCTGAAGCTTTCTTT.

Written as DNA, the CDR3 is TGTGCCAGCAGCCTGATGACTAGCGGGGCTAATGAGCAGTTCTTC. Its protein product is CASSLMTSGANEQFF. The rearrangement uses TRBV7-2 and TRBJ2-1; the match to TRBD2 covers 11 bases. Per germline, CDR1 SGHTA and CDR2 FQGNSA. CDR3 size: 15 residues. V was pared by 5 bases and J by 7 bases, with 7 bases of the junction left unmatched. The complete variable domain, with remaining parts taken from reference TRBV7-2 and TRBJ2-1, reads GAGVSQSPSNKVTEKGKDVELRCDPISGHTALYWYRQSLGQGLEFLIYFQGNSAPDKSGLPSDRFSAERTGGSVSTLTIQRTQQEDSAVYLCASSLMTSGANEQFFGPGTRLTVL.

The chain has TRBV7-6 and TRBJ1-3; perhaps TRBD1 as D (6 bases). Germline V CDR1 and CDR2: SGHVS, FNYEAQ. Between the trimmed V and J ends, which lost 4 bases and 2 bases, there was a span of 9 bases. The length of the CDR3 is 14 residues. CDR3 amino acids: CASSSRTAGNTIYF. The CDR3 bases are TGTGCCAGCAGCTCCCGGACAGCTGGAAACACCATATATTTT.

CDR3 in amino acids: CASSLGGAGANVLTF. In DNA, the CDR3 is TGTGCCAGCAGCCTAGGGGGGGCTGGGGCCAACGTCCTGACTTTC. The V call is TRBV3-1 (or the pseudogene TRBV3-2), the J call TRBJ2-6, with D possibly matching TRBD2 (7 bases). The V gene lost 4 bases and the J gene lost 2 bases, with 9 bases spanning the gap. Per germline, CDR1 LGHDT and CDR2 YNNKEL (reference sequence). The CDR3 contains 15 residues.